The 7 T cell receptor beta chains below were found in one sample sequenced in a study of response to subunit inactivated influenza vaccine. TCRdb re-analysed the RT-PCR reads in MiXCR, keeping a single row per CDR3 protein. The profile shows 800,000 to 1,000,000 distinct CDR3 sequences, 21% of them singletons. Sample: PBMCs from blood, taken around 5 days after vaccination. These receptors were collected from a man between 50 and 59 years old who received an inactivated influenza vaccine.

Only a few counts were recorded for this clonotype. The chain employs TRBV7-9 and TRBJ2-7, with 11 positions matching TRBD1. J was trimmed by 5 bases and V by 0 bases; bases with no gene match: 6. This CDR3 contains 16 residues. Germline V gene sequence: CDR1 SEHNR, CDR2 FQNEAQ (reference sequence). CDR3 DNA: TGTGCCAGCAGCTTAGCCTCCGGACAGGGGGCGGACGAGCAGTACTTC. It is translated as CASSLASGQGADEQYF.

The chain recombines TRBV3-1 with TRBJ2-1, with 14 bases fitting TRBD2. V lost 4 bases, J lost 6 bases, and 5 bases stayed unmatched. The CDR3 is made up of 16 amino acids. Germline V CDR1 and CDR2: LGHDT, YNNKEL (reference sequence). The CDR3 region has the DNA TGTGCCAGCAGCCCAAAGGGACTAGCGGGAGCCAATGAGCAGTTCTTC. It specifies CASSPKGLAGANEQFF.

The CDR3 nucleotides are TGTGCCAGCAGCTTAAACGGGGGGGAATCCTACGAGCAGTACTTC. It translates to CASSLNGGESYEQYF. J is TRBJ2-7 and V is TRBV7-9, with 8 nucleotides matching TRBD2. The CDR3 has 15 amino acids. Germline values: CDR1 SEHNR, CDR2 FQNEAQ (reference sequence). J was trimmed by 1 base and V by 2 bases; bases with no gene match: 4.

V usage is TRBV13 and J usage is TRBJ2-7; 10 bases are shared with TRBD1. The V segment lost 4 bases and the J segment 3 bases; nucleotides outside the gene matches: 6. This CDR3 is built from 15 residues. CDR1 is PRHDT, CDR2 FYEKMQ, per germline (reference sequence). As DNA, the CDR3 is TGTGCCAGCAGCTCTTTCGGGACAGGGGTCTACGAGCAGTACTTC. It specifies CASSSFGTGVYEQYF.

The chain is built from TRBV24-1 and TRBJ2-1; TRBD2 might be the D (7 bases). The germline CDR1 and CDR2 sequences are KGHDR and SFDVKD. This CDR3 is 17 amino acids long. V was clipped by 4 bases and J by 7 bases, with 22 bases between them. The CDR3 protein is CATSDPSPGGRRNEQFF. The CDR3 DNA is TGTGCCACCAGTGACCCCTCCCCCGGGGGGCGCCGGAATGAGCAGTTCTTC.

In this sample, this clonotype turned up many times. The CDR3: CASSTTQWGGYNEQFF. DNA for the CDR3: TGTGCCAGCAGTACTACACAGTGGGGTGGCTACAATGAGCAGTTCTTC. This chain joins TRBV6-2 or TRBV6-3 and TRBJ2-1; D not certain. The V gene lost 5 bases and the J gene lost 3 bases, with 17 bases spanning the gap. CDR1 and CDR2 (germline): MNHEY, SVGEGT. This CDR3 is built from 16 residues.

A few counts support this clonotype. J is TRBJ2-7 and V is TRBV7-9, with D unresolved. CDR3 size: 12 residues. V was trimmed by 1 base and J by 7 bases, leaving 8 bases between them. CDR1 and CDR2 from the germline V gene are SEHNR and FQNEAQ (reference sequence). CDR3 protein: CASSLEVPEQYF. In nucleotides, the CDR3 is TGTGCCAGCAGCTTAGAGGTACCGGAGCAGTACTTC.